The source of this T cell receptor (beta chain) is a study of post-analysis software for immune sequencing data. Background on the study: Progressive-relapsing, secondary progressive and relapsing-remitting multiple sclerosis were among the disease courses included. Study-level results: With F measure, samples from one preparation batch clustered together strongly. Patients with multiple sclerosis recorded significantly lower normalized Chao1 diversity than controls, the study found.

The authors incorporated unique molecular identifiers into the TCR beta cDNA libraries. With 1 to 10 million T cells as the source, some 510,000 cDNA molecules resulted. Via MiXCR, TCRdb re-called the PCR reads, giving one row per CDR3 protein. The sample yields 350,000 to 450,000 distinct CDR3 sequences, less than 40% seen once. This clonotype was counted only a few times. Its matching antigen is unknown. This sequence originates from a girl aged 2-10 years with multiple sclerosis. Sequenced sample: blood.

CDR3 nucleotide sequence: TGTGCCAGCAGTTTATCGGTGGGTAGCTCCTACAATGAGCAGTTCTTC. This gives the protein CASSLSVGSSYNEQFF. The chain couples TRBV27 to TRBJ2-1; D is ambiguous. CDR1 and CDR2 (germline): MNHEY, SMNVEV (reference sequence). The germline V and J ends were trimmed by 0 bases and 0 bases, with 9 bases remaining between them. This CDR3 contains 16 residues.